This passage covers 24 T cell receptor beta chains from one sample sequenced in a study of blood T cell repertoires in COVID-19. Measured with immunoSEQ multiplex PCR; TCRdb has only the in-frame clones, and not every one. The table lists under 250,000 clones, roughly 80% of them singletons, with 8.9% in the top ten. The sequencing sample was made of peripheral blood. The origin of the receptors is a man aged 80 or over with acute or convalescent COVID-19.

The chain has TRBV5-5 and TRBJ1-5; 8 nucleotides align to TRBD1. The CDR3 loop spans 14 amino acids. The germline gives CDR1 SGHKS, CDR2 YYEKEE (reference sequence). After removal of 4 bases from V and 6 bases from J, the junction contained 6 bases not matched to a gene. CDR3 DNA sequence: TGTGCCAGCAGCACCGGGACAGGAGGTCAGCCCCAGCATTTT. Protein: CASSTGTGGQPQHF.

The table lists this clone with a count of one. This chain connects TRBV30 to TRBJ2-5; possible D gene TRBD1, 6 bases. Germline values: CDR1 GTSNPN, CDR2 SVGIG (reference sequence). V was trimmed by 4 bases and J by 0 bases, leaving 9 bases between them. The CDR3 is 13 residues long. This CDR3 is CAWIGQYQETQYF. Written as DNA, the CDR3 is TGTGCCTGGATCGGACAGTACCAAGAGACCCAGTACTTC.

This chain joins TRBV5-6 and TRBJ2-7, with D perhaps TRBD1 (5 bases). The V gene lost 4 bases and the J gene lost 3 bases, with 11 bases spanning the gap. This CDR3 contains 13 residues. CDR1 and CDR2 (germline): SGHDT, YYEEEE. The chain's CDR3 is CASSRKTDYEQYF. The CDR3 region has the DNA TGTGCCAGCAGCAGAAAGACAGACTACGAGCAGTACTTC.

The chain recombines TRBV10-1 with TRBJ2-7, with 10 bases identical to TRBD1. Germline V gene sequence: CDR1 WNHNN, CDR2 SYGVQD (reference sequence). The trim removed 3 bases at V and 4 bases at J, leaving 6 bases unmatched. The CDR3 is made up of 15 amino acids. The CDR3 loop reads CASSESGQGFYEQYF. In nucleotides, the CDR3 is TGCGCCAGCAGTGAATCGGGACAGGGGTTTTACGAGCAGTACTTC.

V and J are TRBV2 and TRBJ1-5; 8 nucleotides agree with TRBD1. The germline CDR1 and CDR2 sequences are SNHLY and FYNNEI. V was clipped by 6 bases and J by 0 bases; unmatched bases: 4. This CDR3 spans 15 amino acids. The CDR3 protein is CASSGQGISNQPQHF. The CDR3 DNA follows: TGTGCCAGCAGCGGACAGGGCATTAGCAATCAGCCCCAGCATTTT.

The rearrangement joins TRBV10-1 to TRBJ2-5, with 7 bases fitting TRBD1. Germline assignment: CDR1 WNHNN and CDR2 SYGVQD (reference sequence). The CDR3 sequence is 12 residues long. V lost 5 bases and J lost 7; bases outside the gene matches: 4. In nucleotides, the CDR3 is TGCGCCAGCAGTCAATCAGGGGGGACCCAGTACTTC. This codes for CASSQSGGTQYF.

The gene calls are TRBV2 and TRBJ1-2; TRBD1 matches 8 bases. Trimming at V came to 6 bases and at J to 4 bases, leaving 7 bases not matched to a gene. The CDR3 runs to 14 residues. Germline V gene sequence: CDR1 SNHLY, CDR2 FYNNEI. The CDR3 coding sequence is TGTGCCAGCAGCCCCGACAGGGGATCCTATGGCTACACCTTC. It translates to CASSPDRGSYGYTF.

The J gene is TRBJ1-4, the V gene TRBV6-5; TRBD1 matches 8 bases. Trimming removed 5 bases from V and 6 bases from J; junction bases left unmatched: 5. CDR1 and CDR2 from the germline V gene are MNHEY and SVGAGI. This CDR3 has 14 residues. CDR3 DNA sequence: TGTGCCAGCAGTCCGGACAGGGTGGATGAAAAACTGTTTTTT. As protein: CASSPDRVDEKLFF.

The gene calls are TRBV19 and TRBJ2-2; 7 nucleotides agree with TRBD1. The CDR3 spans 16 residues. After removal of 0 bases from V and 6 bases from J, the junction contained 7 bases not matched to a gene. CDR1 and CDR2 from the germline V gene are LNHDA and SQIVND (reference sequence). The CDR3 region has the DNA TGTGCCAGTAGTATAGATAAAGACAGGGCGGCCGGGGAGCTGTTTTTT. It is translated as CASSIDKDRAAGELFF. Full variable domain (missing parts from reference TRBV19 and TRBJ2-2): DGGITQSPKYLFRKEGQNVTLSCEQNLNHDAMYWYRQDPGQGLRLIYYSQIVNDFQKGDIAEGYSVSREKKESFPLTVTSAQKNPTAFYLCASSIDKDRAAGELFFGEGSRLTVL.

The chain carries TRBV11-2 and TRBJ2-1, with 7 nucleotides matching TRBD2. This CDR3 region has 20 residues. V was pared by 0 bases and J by 0 bases, with 14 bases of the junction left unmatched. The germline gives CDR1 SGHAT, CDR2 FQNNGV. The CDR3 loop reads CASSLDRYRLAEASYNEQFF. The DNA for the CDR3 is TGTGCCAGCAGCTTAGATCGTTACAGGCTAGCGGAAGCCTCCTACAATGAGCAGTTCTTC.

The J gene is TRBJ2-5, the V gene TRBV2, with D tentatively TRBD2 (6 bases). This CDR3 comprises 11 residues. Germline V lookup: CDR1 SNHLY, CDR2 FYNNEI. The V end lost 4 bases, the J end lost 10 bases, and 10 bases lay between the germline ends. CDR3 sequence reads: CASSVQAGQYF. The CDR3 coding sequence is TGTGCCAGCAGTGTCCAAGCGGGCCAGTACTTC. Complete variable domain (other parts from reference TRBV2 and TRBJ2-5): EPEVTQTPSHQVTQMGQEVILRCVPISNHLYFYWYRQILGQKVEFLVSFYNNEISEKSEIFDDQFSVERPDGSNFTLKIRSTKLEDSAMYFCASSVQAGQYFGPGTRLLVL.

The chain combines TRBV20-1 with TRBJ2-7, with 11 bases fitting TRBD2. CDR1 and CDR2 (germline): DFQATT, SNEGSKA (reference sequence). CDR3 length equals 16 residues. The J segment lost 5 bases and the V segment lost 3 bases, leaving 12 bases of the junction unmatched. The CDR3 DNA follows: TGCAGTGCTAGTAAAGGGTTAGCGGGAGGGCCCAACGAGCAGTACTTC. Protein sequence: CSASKGLAGGPNEQYF.

The V and J genes are TRBV5-4 and TRBJ1-2, with D possibly being TRBD1 (5 bases). This CDR3 has 14 residues. Germline CDR1 is SGHNT and CDR2 is YYREEE (reference sequence). Trimming removed 2 bases at V and 1 base at J, with 9 bases between. CDR3 sequence: CASSFPGLNYGYTF. The CDR3 bases are TGTGCCAGCAGCTTCCCGGGACTTAACTATGGCTACACCTTC.

This chain joins TRBV7-8 and TRBJ2-2, with D possibly TRBD1 on 5 matching bases. Trimming removed 4 bases from V and 2 bases from J, with 14 bases in between. CDR1 and CDR2 (germline): SGHVS, FQNEAQ. The CDR3 consists of 16 residues. Here the CDR3 DNA reads TGTGCCAGCAGCTCCCCTCAGGGATTTAACACCGGGGAGCTGTTTTTT. Protein: CASSSPQGFNTGELFF. Filled out from reference TRBV7-8 and TRBJ2-2, the complete variable domain reads GAGVSQSPRYKVAKRGQDVALRCDPISGHVSLFWYQQALGQGPEFLTYFQNEAQLDKSGLPSDRFFAERPEGSVSTLKIQRTQQEDSAVYLCASSSPQGFNTGELFFGEGSRLTVL.

The chain couples TRBV14 to TRBJ1-3, with D possibly being TRBD1 (5 bases). Germline-derived CDR1 and CDR2 are SGHDN and FVKESK. The CDR3 consists of 15 residues. Trimming stripped 3 bases from V and 0 bases from J, with 9 bases between. The CDR3 spells CASSHRRGSGNTIYF. CDR3 bases: TGTGCCAGCAGCCACCGAAGGGGCTCTGGAAACACCATATATTTT.

The gene calls are TRBV5-1 and TRBJ2-5, with 9 nucleotides matching TRBD1. This CDR3 spans 16 amino acids. Germline CDR1 is SGHRS and CDR2 is YFSETQ. V lost 2 bases to trimming and J lost 3 bases; unmatched junction nucleotides: 8. In DNA, the CDR3 is TGCGCCAGCAGCTTCCTCCCGGGACAGGGTAAAGAGACCCAGTACTTC. It is translated as CASSFLPGQGKETQYF.

The chain is built from TRBV7-2 and TRBJ2-7, with TRBD2 identical over 11 bases. This CDR3 spans 16 amino acids. V shed 5 bases, J shed 2 bases, and the junction held 8 bases outside the gene matches. Per germline, CDR1 SGHTA and CDR2 FQGNSA. CDR3 DNA sequence: TGTGCCAGCAGCCCCCGGCTAGCGGGAGGCCCCTACGAGCAGTACTTC. Its translation is CASSPRLAGGPYEQYF.

This clone came up once. V is TRBV29-1 and J is TRBJ2-3; D is unresolved. Germline V CDR1 and CDR2: SQVTM, ANQGSEA. V was pared by 1 base and J by 4 bases, with 9 bases between. This CDR3 comprises 13 residues. CDR3 sequence (DNA): TGCAGCGTTGAAGTTAGGAGAGCAGATACGCAGTATTTT. Its translation is CSVEVRRADTQYF.

The chain recombines TRBV6-5 with TRBJ1-1; 9 bases line up with TRBD1. This CDR3 has 15 amino acids. Losses at the gene ends were 0 bases for V and 4 bases for J; bases not matched to a gene: 3. Germline-derived CDR1 and CDR2 are MNHEY and SVGAGI. Here the CDR3 DNA reads TGTGCCAGCAGTTACTCCCCGACAGGGGGCACTGAAGCTTTCTTT. This gives the protein CASSYSPTGGTEAFF.

The V and J genes are TRBV5-1 and TRBJ1-2; no firm D call. Trimming removed 5 bases at V and 6 bases at J, with 20 bases between. Germline CDR1 reads SGHRS; CDR2 reads YFSETQ. This CDR3 is 15 amino acids long. The chain's CDR3 is CASREVGRDRNGYTF. DNA of the CDR3: TGCGCCAGCAGGGAGGTTGGGCGGGATAGGAATGGCTACACCTTC.

The chain couples TRBV2 to TRBJ1-2, with 12 bases lining up with TRBD1. CDR1 and CDR2 from the germline V gene are SNHLY and FYNNEI. With V trimmed by 4 bases and J by 3 bases, 12 bases remained unmatched. The length of the CDR3 is 18 residues. CDR3: CASSVAGTGGPSDYGYTF. Here the CDR3 DNA reads TGTGCCAGCAGTGTAGCCGGGACAGGGGGCCCCTCGGACTATGGCTACACCTTC. The complete variable domain, with remaining parts taken from reference TRBV2 and TRBJ1-2, reads EPEVTQTPSHQVTQMGQEVILRCVPISNHLYFYWYRQILGQKVEFLVSFYNNEISEKSEIFDDQFSVERPDGSNFTLKIRSTKLEDSAMYFCASSVAGTGGPSDYGYTFGSGTRLTVV.

The V and J genes are TRBV11-2 and TRBJ2-7; TRBD1 is a possible D gene (6 bases). V dropped 2 bases and J dropped 1 base, with 9 bases sitting between them. The CDR3 has 14 residues. CDR1 and CDR2 from the germline V gene are SGHAT and FQNNGV. The CDR3 DNA follows: TGTGCCAGCAGCTTAAGCCAGGGGTCCTACGAGCAGTACTTC. This sequence encodes CASSLSQGSYEQYF. The full variable domain, rest sourced from reference TRBV11-2 and TRBJ2-7, is EAGVAQSPRYKIIEKRQSVAFWCNPISGHATLYWYQQILGQGPKLLIQFQNNGVVDDSQLPKDRFSAERLKGVDSTLKIQPAKLEDSAVYLCASSLSQGSYEQYFGPGTRLTVT.

The V and J genes are TRBV7-9 and TRBJ2-5; TRBD1 matches at 11 bases. V shed 1 base, J shed 5 bases, and the junction held 3 bases outside the gene matches. CDR1 SEHNR and CDR2 FQNEAQ come from the germline V gene (reference sequence). The CDR3 loop spans 15 amino acids. The CDR3 region has the DNA TGTGCCAGCAGCTTAGAGGACAGGGGGCAGGAGACCCAGTACTTC. This sequence encodes CASSLEDRGQETQYF.

This clone occurred a few times. The chain couples TRBV6-1 to TRBJ1-3; D not resolved. Trimming took 3 bases from V and 2 from J, leaving 8 bases between them. The CDR3 extends over 14 amino acids. Germline CDR1 and CDR2: MNHNS and SASEGT. The CDR3 reads CASSDLRAGNTIYF. CDR3 DNA sequence: TGTGCCAGCAGTGATCTGAGGGCTGGAAACACCATATATTTT.